The 15 T cell receptor beta chains reported below all come from one sample, sequenced in a study of shared clonotypes between healthy human individuals. Using immunoSEQ multiplex PCR, the repertoire was profiled, and TCRdb retains in-frame clones only, with some absent. Of 2 million or so clones in the sample, approximately 94% were seen once. CD8 cells classed as naive were CD45RO-negative and positively selected for CCR7, excluding terminally differentiated effector memory CD45RA+ cells. The source material was naive CD8+ T cells sorted from blood. These receptors originate from a man between 18 and 29 years old in good health.

V is TRBV13 and J is TRBJ2-5; D remains unclear. With 1 base removed from V and 0 bases from J, the gap between germline ends came to 3 bases. The CDR3 covers 13 residues. Germline loops: CDR1 PRHDT, CDR2 FYEKMQ (reference sequence). CDR3 nucleotide sequence: TGTGCCAGCAGCTTAGAGGACCAAGAGACCCAGTACTTC. This encodes CASSLEDQETQYF. The full variable domain, with the rest looked up from reference TRBV13 and TRBJ2-5, is AAGVIQSPRHLIKEKRETATLKCYPIPRHDTVYWYQQGPGQDPQFLISFYEKMQSDKGSIPDRFSAQQFSDYHSELNMSSLELGDSALYFCASSLEDQETQYFGPGTRLLVL.

This chain joins TRBV7-8 and TRBJ1-5; D remains ambiguous. The CDR3 is 17 residues long. Between the trimmed V and J ends, which lost 2 bases and 0 bases, there was a span of 14 bases. Germline V gene lookup returns CDR1 SGHVS and CDR2 FQNEAQ. CDR3: CASSLSPRVDSNQPQHF. The DNA for the CDR3 is TGTGCCAGCAGCTTAAGTCCCCGGGTAGATAGCAATCAGCCCCAGCATTTT.

About this clone: The sample contains more than one DNA sequence encoding this CDR3. The V call is TRBV19, the J call TRBJ2-7, with D perhaps TRBD1 (6 bases). The V gene lost 5 bases and the J gene lost 2 bases, with 10 bases spanning the gap. Germline values: CDR1 LNHDA, CDR2 SQIVND (reference sequence). This CDR3 spans 13 amino acids. The CDR3 sequence is CASSPGQTYEQYF. As DNA, the CDR3 is TGTGCCAGTAGTCCGGGACAAACCTACGAGCAGTACTTC.

With respect to this clone: Other DNA variants within this sample encode the same CDR3. The chain carries TRBV13 and TRBJ2-2; D ambiguous. CDR1 is PRHDT, CDR2 FYEKMQ, per germline (reference sequence). V gave up 0 bases and J gave up 6 bases, with 2 bases separating them. The CDR3 is 12 residues long. CDR3 protein: CASSLGAGELFF. For the CDR3, the DNA is TGTGCCAGCAGCTTAGGCGCCGGGGAGCTGTTTTTT.

As regards this clone: Other DNA sequences in the sample encode the same CDR3. This chain connects TRBV6-5 to TRBJ2-3; D may be TRBD1 (6 bases). Trimming stripped 4 bases from V and 3 bases from J, with 8 bases between. Germline CDR1 and CDR2: MNHEY and SVGAGI. This CDR3 contains 13 residues. The CDR3 nucleotides read TGTGCCAGCAGTTCAACAGGGACAGATACGCAGTATTTT. This codes for CASSSTGTDTQYF.

Only one count was recorded for this clone. This chain joins TRBV11-2 and TRBJ2-5; tentative D call: TRBD2 (6 bases). The V and J ends lost 2 bases and 2 bases respectively, with 12 bases between them. There are 15 residues in the CDR3. Germline values: CDR1 SGHAT, CDR2 FQNNGV. CDR3 nucleotides: TGTGCCAGCAGCTTAACCCGGGACTTTCAAGAGACCCAGTACTTC. It encodes CASSLTRDFQETQYF.

The rearrangement uses TRBV27 and TRBJ1-6; D gene ambiguous. The V gene lost 3 bases and the J gene lost 7 bases, with 7 bases spanning the gap. CDR1 MNHEY and CDR2 SMNVEV come from the germline V gene (reference sequence). CDR3 size: 13 residues. In nucleotides, the CDR3 is TGTGCCAGCAGTTTTTCGTGGAATTCACCCCTCCACTTT. Amino acid sequence: CASSFSWNSPLHF.

This clone was found once. This sequence joins TRBV5-4 and TRBJ2-7, with D maybe TRBD1 (5 bases). The CDR3 totals 13 residues. V was pared by 1 base and J by 5 bases, with 10 bases between. Germline V gene sequence: CDR1 SGHNT, CDR2 YYREEE (reference sequence). The CDR3 coding sequence is TGTGCCAGCAGCTTGCAGGGATTCCACGAGCAGTACTTC. Translation gives CASSLQGFHEQYF.

This clone was picked up one time. This chain joins TRBV28 and TRBJ1-1; D ambiguous. This CDR3 is 16 amino acids long. V was clipped by 3 bases and J by 0 bases, with 14 bases between them. Germline assignment: CDR1 MDHEN and CDR2 SYDVKM. CDR3 DNA: TGTGCCAGCAGTTTGGACCGGTCCTTCATGAACACTGAAGCTTTCTTT. This encodes CASSLDRSFMNTEAFF.

The chain recombines TRBV11-2 with TRBJ2-7; tentative D call: TRBD1 (7 bases). The CDR3 loop spans 14 amino acids. The germline V and J ends were trimmed by 5 bases and 3 bases, with 14 bases remaining between them. The germline V gene encodes CDR1 SGHAT and CDR2 FQNNGV. DNA for the CDR3: TGTGCCAGCAGCCCGGCGCAGGGGGGCTACGAGCAGTACTTC. Its translation: CASSPAQGGYEQYF.

The chain has TRBV5-8 and TRBJ1-5; D not resolved. The CDR3 contains 14 residues. V was cut by 2 bases and J by 3 bases, with 9 bases left in between. The germline gives CDR1 SGHTS, CDR2 YDEGEE. In DNA form, the CDR3 reads TGTGCCAGCAGCTTCGTCAGCCCCAATCAGCCCCAGCATTTT. Translating it yields CASSFVSPNQPQHF.

The J gene is TRBJ2-7, the V gene TRBV5-1, with a weak D call TRBD1 (6 bases). CDR3 size: 15 residues. V was shortened by 3 bases and J by 4 bases, with 17 bases between the two germline ends. Germline-derived CDR1 and CDR2 are SGHRS and YFSETQ. CDR3 nucleotide sequence: TGCGCCAGCAGCTCCGGCCTAATTGGACAGTACGAGCAGTACTTC. Translating gives CASSSGLIGQYEQYF.

The J gene is TRBJ2-3, the V gene TRBV6-5; 8 bases are shared with TRBD1. In germline, CDR1 is MNHEY, CDR2 SVGAGI. The CDR3 loop spans 14 amino acids. Unmatched junction bases numbered 5, after V lost 4 bases and J lost 5 bases. The CDR3 region has the DNA TGTGCCAGCAGTTTTGGACAGGGTGGAGATACGCAGTATTTT. This encodes CASSFGQGGDTQYF.

On this clone: Other DNA sequences in the sample encode the same CDR3. This chain connects TRBV7-9 to TRBJ1-1; 8 bases line up with TRBD1. Looked up from germline, CDR1 is SEHNR and CDR2 is FQNEAQ (reference sequence). With V trimmed by 3 bases and J by 7 bases, 1 base remained unmatched. The CDR3 totals 12 residues. CDR3: CASSFGQGEAFF. The CDR3 nucleotides read TGTGCCAGCAGCTTTGGACAGGGTGAAGCTTTCTTT. Full variable domain (missing parts from reference TRBV7-9 and TRBJ1-1): DTGVSQNPRHKITKRGQNVTFRCDPISEHNRLYWYRQTLGQGPEFLTYFQNEAQLEKSRLLSDRFSAERPKGSFSTLEIQRTEQGDSAMYLCASSFGQGEAFFGQGTRLTVV.

The CDR3 protein is CAWSNGLAVGRYTQYF. The CDR3 DNA is TGTGCCTGGAGTAACGGACTAGCCGTGGGACGTTATACGCAGTATTTT. This chain joins TRBV30 and TRBJ2-3; 8 bases align to TRBD2. Unmatched junction bases numbered 14, after V lost 2 bases and J lost 7 bases. Germline V CDR1 and CDR2: GTSNPN, SVGIG (reference sequence). This CDR3 has 16 amino acids.